Sequencing of this T cell receptor (beta chain) was carried out in a study of read filtering for tumor transcriptome and immune sequencing. Overall study: IR-seq gave about 3.5 to 10.27 million TCR reads per sample; RNA-seq gave 85 to 1273.

This clonotype was detected only a few times. V lost 4 bases, J lost 4 bases, and 9 bases lay in between. The length of the CDR3 is 13 residues. From germline, CDR1 is SGHTA and CDR2 FQGTGA. The library was built from roughly 400 ng RNA with molecular barcoded adaptors for alpha/delta and beta/gamma chains. Using its own MiXCR run on the reads, TCRdb lists one record per CDR3 protein. The table has about 62,000 distinct CDR3 sequences, 15% to 20% seen once. The sequencing input was a population of CD138-negative cells sorted from bone marrow. The chain joins TRBV7-3 to TRBJ2-3; D unresolved. The source is a donor aged 40 or older with multiple myeloma. CDR3 sequence reads: CASSSSVPDTQYF. The CDR3 DNA reads TGTGCCAGCAGCTCCAGCGTACCAGATACGCAGTATTTT.